Listed below are T cell receptor beta chains from one sample, sequenced in a study of blood T cell repertoires in COVID-19. Produced via immunoSEQ multiplex PCR; TCRdb's table is partial and in-frame only. The profile covers 60,000 to 90,000 clones, with approximately 80% appearing a single time and around 5.8% taken by the ten largest. Material: peripheral blood. These receptor sequences come from a man aged 55-75 years with active or convalescent COVID-19. CDR3s include the opening cysteine and the closing phenylalanine or tryptophan. Each record gives: V gene, D gene, clone size, J gene, CDR3 protein, CDR3 DNA. D genes are given only for firm matches. Not every row has a clone size; where given, it reads once, few, many or a size class.

V: TRBV5-4; D: TRBD1; size: NA; J: TRBJ1-1; CDR3: CASSLQGATEAFF; DNA: TGTGCCAGCAGCCTACAGGGGGCCACTGAAGCTTTCTTT
V: TRBV7-3; D: NA; size: NA; J: TRBJ2-3; CDR3: CASSSEAADTQYF; DNA: TGTGCCAGCAGCTCCGAGGCCGCAGATACGCAGTATTTT
V: TRBV5-1; D: NA; size: NA; J: TRBJ1-5; CDR3: CASSLSGWSNQPQHF; DNA: TGCGCCAGCAGCTTGAGCGGGTGGAGCAATCAGCCCCAGCATTTT
V: TRBV7-2; D: NA; size: NA; J: TRBJ2-7; CDR3: CASSLLADSYEQYF; DNA: TGTGCCAGCAGCTTATTGGCAGACTCCTACGAGCAGTACTTC
V: TRBV11-3; D: TRBD2; size: NA; J: TRBJ2-3; CDR3: CASSRSGGTTDTQYF; DNA: TGTGCCAGCAGCCGAAGCGGGGGTACCACAGATACGCAGTATTTT
V: TRBV11-2; D: TRBD2; size: NA; J: TRBJ2-5; CDR3: CASSLGRHGEGETQYF; DNA: TGTGCCAGCAGCTTAGGTCGACACGGGGAGGGAGAGACCCAGTACTTC
V: TRBV7-9; D: NA; size: once; J: TRBJ1-1; CDR3: CASSGRRATEAFF; DNA: TGTGCCAGCAGCGGCCGGCGAGCGACTGAAGCTTTCTTT
V: TRBV19; D: TRBD2; size: few; J: TRBJ2-4; CDR3: CASSHRLAGVKNIQYF; DNA: TGTGCCAGTAGCCACAGACTAGCGGGGGTTAAAAACATTCAGTACTTC
V: TRBV5-6; D: NA; size: NA; J: TRBJ1-2; CDR3: CASSFKGKESYGYTF; DNA: TGTGCCAGCAGCTTTAAGGGGAAGGAAAGCTATGGCTACACCTTC
V: TRBV6-5; D: TRBD1; size: NA; J: TRBJ2-3; CDR3: CASSRDRGTDTQYF; DNA: TGTGCCAGCAGCCGGGACAGGGGTACAGATACGCAGTATTTT
V: TRBV11-2; D: NA; size: NA; J: TRBJ1-6; CDR3: CASSPQGVDSPLHF; DNA: TGTGCCAGCAGCCCCCAAGGGGTGGATTCACCCCTCCACTTT
V: TRBV5-1; D: TRBD1; size: few; J: TRBJ2-2; CDR3: CASRGTGGWTGELFF; DNA: TGCGCCAGCCGAGGGACAGGGGGCTGGACCGGGGAGCTGTTTTTT
V: TRBV6-6; D: NA; size: NA; J: TRBJ1-4; CDR3: CASSPRRQLTNEKLFF; DNA: TGTGCCAGCAGTCCCCGTCGACAGTTAACTAATGAAAAACTGTTTTTT
V: TRBV3-1/TRBV3-2; D: NA; size: few; J: TRBJ2-7; CDR3: CASSQDASAYEQYF; DNA: TGTGCCAGCAGCCAAGATGCTAGTGCCTACGAGCAGTACTTC
V: TRBV7-2; D: TRBD1; size: NA; J: TRBJ2-6; CDR3: CASSSRQGAASGANVLTF; DNA: TGTGCCAGCAGCTCCCGACAGGGGGCCGCCTCCGGGGCCAACGTCCTGACTTTC
V: TRBV6-5; D: NA; size: NA; J: TRBJ2-5; CDR3: CASSYFQGGKETQYF; DNA: TGTGCCAGCAGTTACTTCCAGGGTGGTAAAGAGACCCAGTACTTC
V: TRBV5-5; D: TRBD2; size: NA; J: TRBJ2-2; CDR3: CASSLAGGSVGELFF; DNA: TGTGCCAGCAGCTTGGCCGGGGGGTCGGTCGGGGAGCTGTTTTTT
V: TRBV10-3; D: NA; size: NA; J: TRBJ2-5; CDR3: CAIRHDTPQETQYF; DNA: TGTGCCATCAGACACGACACCCCCCAAGAGACCCAGTACTTC
V: TRBV12-3/TRBV12-4; D: NA; size: NA; J: TRBJ1-2; CDR3: CASSFVGPYGYTF; DNA: TGTGCCAGCAGTTTTGTGGGGCCTTATGGCTACACCTTC
V: TRBV4-3; D: TRBD2; size: once; J: TRBJ2-3; CDR3: CASSQDRTSPSSDTQYF; DNA: TGCGCCAGCAGCCAAGATCGGACTAGCCCCTCCTCAGATACGCAGTATTTT
V: TRBV7-2; D: NA; size: NA; J: TRBJ1-1; CDR3: CASSLAGGQGKPEAFF; DNA: TGTGCCAGCAGCTTAGCGGGCGGCCAGGGGAAGCCTGAAGCTTTCTTT
V: TRBV30; D: TRBD1; size: NA; J: TRBJ1-4; CDR3: CAWEPGQGMMFF; DNA: TGTGCCTGGGAACCGGGACAGGGGATGATGTTTTTT
V: TRBV5-1; D: NA; size: NA; J: TRBJ1-4; CDR3: CASTMTATNEKLFF; DNA: TGCGCCAGCACCATGACAGCAACTAATGAAAAACTGTTTTTT
V: TRBV14; D: TRBD2; size: NA; J: TRBJ2-7; CDR3: CASSQGGGTYEQYF; DNA: TGTGCCAGCAGCCAAGGGGGGGGGACCTACGAGCAGTACTTC
V: TRBV20-1; D: NA; size: NA; J: TRBJ1-4; CDR3: CSASGRDEKLFF; DNA: TGCAGTGCTAGTGGCAGGGATGAAAAACTGTTTTTT
V: TRBV4-2; D: NA; size: NA; J: TRBJ2-5; CDR3: CASSPTRVTGVLETQYF; DNA: TGTGCCAGCAGCCCAACTCGGGTAACGGGGGTTCTGGAGACCCAGTACTTC
V: TRBV7-2; D: TRBD1; size: NA; J: TRBJ1-1; CDR3: CASSDRDRAVAEAFF; DNA: TGTGCCAGCAGCGACAGGGACAGAGCGGTGGCTGAAGCTTTCTTT
V: TRBV27; D: NA; size: NA; J: TRBJ1-6; CDR3: CASSLYAYDSYNSPLHF; DNA: TGTGCCAGCAGTCTATACGCCTACGACTCCTATAATTCACCCCTCCACTTT
V: TRBV29-1; D: TRBD1; size: NA; J: TRBJ1-2; CDR3: CSVGSPGQGASGYTF; DNA: TGCAGCGTTGGGTCCCCCGGACAGGGGGCTAGTGGCTACACCTTC
V: TRBV4-2; D: TRBD2; size: NA; J: TRBJ2-1; CDR3: CASSQGTGGGVDEQFF; DNA: TGTGCCAGCAGCCAAGGGACAGGCGGGGGGGTAGATGAGCAGTTCTTC
V: TRBV27; D: NA; size: NA; J: TRBJ1-2; CDR3: CASSPASGEGYTF; DNA: TGTGCCAGCAGTCCAGCCTCGGGAGAGGGCTACACCTTC
V: TRBV24-1; D: NA; size: NA; J: TRBJ2-7; CDR3: CATSAHQGGVQYF; DNA: TGTGCCACCAGTGCCCACCAGGGAGGTGTGCAGTACTTC
V: TRBV5-1; D: NA; size: few; J: TRBJ1-2; CDR3: CASSLDRVGNGYTF; DNA: TGCGCCAGCAGCTTGGACAGGGTTGGGAATGGCTACACCTTC
V: TRBV6-5; D: TRBD1; size: few; J: TRBJ1-1; CDR3: CASSYSRTGKGTEAFF; DNA: TGTGCCAGCAGTTATTCCAGGACAGGGAAGGGCACTGAAGCTTTCTTT
V: TRBV5-4; D: TRBD2; size: NA; J: TRBJ2-7; CDR3: CASQPGGNSYEQYF; DNA: TGTGCCAGCCAACCGGGGGGTAACTCCTACGAGCAGTACTTC
V: TRBV19; D: TRBD1; size: medium-sized; J: TRBJ2-4; CDR3: CASSSDRGRNIQYF; DNA: TGTGCCAGTAGCTCGGACAGGGGGAGAAACATTCAGTACTTC
V: TRBV19; D: NA; size: NA; J: TRBJ1-5; CDR3: CASSIGGTGNQPQHF; DNA: TGTGCCAGTAGTATTGGGGGGACGGGCAATCAGCCCCAGCATTTT
V: TRBV4-2; D: TRBD2; size: NA; J: TRBJ2-2; CDR3: CASSRLTSGGSGELFF; DNA: TGTGCCAGCAGCCGTCTGACTAGCGGGGGAAGCGGGGAGCTGTTTTTT
V: TRBV9; D: NA; size: NA; J: TRBJ1-3; CDR3: CASSVAPRVSGNTIYF; DNA: TGTGCCAGCAGCGTAGCCCCCAGGGTATCTGGAAACACCATATATTTT
V: TRBV5-6; D: NA; size: NA; J: TRBJ1-5; CDR3: CASSSGGGGPQHF; DNA: TGTGCCAGCAGCTCGGGAGGGGGTGGTCCCCAGCATTTT
V: TRBV4-1; D: NA; size: NA; J: TRBJ1-5; CDR3: CASSQDLRYQPQHF; DNA: TGCGCCAGCAGCCAAGACTTGCGTTATCAGCCCCAGCATTTT
V: TRBV28; D: NA; size: NA; J: TRBJ1-4; CDR3: CASITAGSWATNEKLFF; DNA: TGTGCCAGCATCACGGCGGGGTCTTGGGCAACTAATGAAAAACTGTTTTTT
V: TRBV23-1; D: TRBD1; size: once; J: TRBJ2-7; CDR3: CASGGTGPYEQYF; DNA: TGCGCCAGCGGCGGGACAGGTCCCTACGAGCAGTACTTC
V: TRBV3-1/TRBV3-2; D: TRBD2; size: once; J: TRBJ2-1; CDR3: CASSRGTSGGAGEQFF; DNA: TGTGCCAGCAGCCGCGGGACTAGCGGGGGGGCGGGTGAGCAGTTCTTC
V: TRBV10-1; D: NA; size: NA; J: TRBJ1-2; CDR3: CASSESSKGLPADYGYTF; DNA: TGCGCCAGCAGTGAGTCGAGCAAGGGACTCCCGGCGGACTATGGCTACACCTTC
V: TRBV4-3; D: NA; size: NA; J: TRBJ1-2; CDR3: CASSQSPPGTNGYTF; DNA: TGCGCCAGCAGCCAAAGCCCCCCGGGGACAAATGGCTACACCTTC
V: TRBV5-1; D: TRBD1; size: NA; J: TRBJ1-4; CDR3: CASTDQGTGGNEKLFF; DNA: TGCGCCTCCACCGACCAGGGGACAGGTGGTAATGAAAAACTGTTTTTT
V: TRBV14; D: TRBD2; size: NA; J: TRBJ2-4; CDR3: CASSPGTSGVNIQYF; DNA: TGTGCCAGCAGCCCTGGGACTAGCGGGGTAAACATTCAGTACTTC
V: TRBV2; D: NA; size: NA; J: TRBJ1-6; CDR3: CASSEQGINSPLHF; DNA: TGTGCCAGCAGTGAACAGGGTATTAATTCACCCCTCCACTTT
V: TRBV6-6; D: NA; size: few; J: TRBJ1-2; CDR3: CASILRGSSYGYTF; DNA: TGTGCCAGCATTCTTCGGGGAAGCAGCTATGGCTACACCTTC
V: TRBV6-5; D: NA; size: NA; J: TRBJ1-4; CDR3: CASSYTHRNEKLFF; DNA: TGTGCCAGCAGCTACACCCACAGGAACGAAAAACTGTTTTTT
V: TRBV11-2; D: NA; size: NA; J: TRBJ2-1; CDR3: CASSLAPTQEQFF; DNA: TGTGCCAGCAGCTTAGCCCCAACGCAGGAGCAGTTCTTC
V: TRBV7-9; D: TRBD2; size: NA; J: TRBJ2-1; CDR3: CASSPGLAGGRDEQFF; DNA: TGTGCCAGCAGCCCGGGACTAGCGGGGGGCCGGGATGAGCAGTTCTTC
V: TRBV7-2; D: NA; size: NA; J: TRBJ2-5; CDR3: CASSFQGQGGGTQYF; DNA: TGTGCCAGCAGCTTTCAAGGACAGGGAGGGGGGACCCAGTACTTC
V: TRBV19; D: NA; size: NA; J: TRBJ2-1; CDR3: CASSIGGGVLYNEQFF; DNA: TGTGCCAGTAGTATAGGTGGCGGGGTCTTATACAATGAGCAGTTCTTC
V: TRBV9; D: TRBD1; size: NA; J: TRBJ2-5; CDR3: CASSDGQGAGGETQYF; DNA: TGTGCCAGCAGCGATGGACAGGGGGCGGGTGGAGAGACCCAGTACTTC
V: TRBV6-5; D: TRBD1; size: NA; J: TRBJ1-1; CDR3: CASSLLDRSEAFF; DNA: TGTGCCAGCAGTCTATTGGACAGGAGTGAAGCTTTCTTT